This TCR beta chain was recovered during a study of T cell responses to AZD1222 COVID-19 vaccine. General study results and limits: There were mostly white British donors and more females than males, and clonal diversity was possibly underestimated.

Pooled together were second doses at about 4 or about 12 weeks. Turning to this clone: The antigen remains undetermined.

The method was immunoSEQ multiplex PCR; TCRdb's version includes in-frame clones alone and lacks a portion of them. The repertoire holds around 100,000 clones, around nine tenths seen once, with roughly 2.5% in the top ten. CDR3 size: 17 residues. Germline-derived CDR1 and CDR2 are SNHLY and FYNNEI. With 4 bases clipped from V and 0 bases from J, the junction kept 5 bases outside the gene matches. The rearrangement links TRBV2 to TRBJ1-5; 11 bases are shared with TRBD1. This TCR was sampled from an adult who received the AZD1222 COVID-19 vaccine. Sequences were derived from peripheral blood, sampled 28 days after the second AZD1222 dose. The CDR3 sequence: CASSVGTGGYSNQPQHF. For the CDR3, the DNA is TGTGCCAGCAGTGTGGGGACAGGGGGTTATAGCAATCAGCCCCAGCATTTT.